This T cell receptor beta chain emerged from a study of shared clonotypes between healthy human individuals. Trimming removed 3 bases from V and 6 bases from J, with 6 bases in between. CDR1 is MNHNS and CDR2 is SASEGT in the germline V gene. The CDR3 contains 11 residues. Produced via immunoSEQ multiplex PCR; TCRdb's table is partial and in-frame only. The table has about 520,000 clones, approximately 95% seen once. Whole-study results and caveats: A reduction in generation probabilities was seen for non-shared clonotypes relative to those shared by all four donors. In having few donors, the study represented limited genetic and exposure-history diversity.

Regarding this clone: Its cognate antigen is unknown.

All the donors were Caucasian adults who lived in Nashville, Tennessee. Both subsets, CD45RA+ naive and CD45RA-negative memory, were split from the CD4+ cells. The V and J genes are TRBV6-1 and TRBJ2-7; D gene ambiguous. Sequenced sample: naive CD4+ T cells sorted from blood. Subset defined: CD45RA+ positively selected. This receptor was identified in a woman in her 30s in good health. The CDR3 loop is CASSDYGEQYF. The CDR3 coding sequence is TGTGCCAGCAGTGATTACGGCGAGCAGTACTTC.